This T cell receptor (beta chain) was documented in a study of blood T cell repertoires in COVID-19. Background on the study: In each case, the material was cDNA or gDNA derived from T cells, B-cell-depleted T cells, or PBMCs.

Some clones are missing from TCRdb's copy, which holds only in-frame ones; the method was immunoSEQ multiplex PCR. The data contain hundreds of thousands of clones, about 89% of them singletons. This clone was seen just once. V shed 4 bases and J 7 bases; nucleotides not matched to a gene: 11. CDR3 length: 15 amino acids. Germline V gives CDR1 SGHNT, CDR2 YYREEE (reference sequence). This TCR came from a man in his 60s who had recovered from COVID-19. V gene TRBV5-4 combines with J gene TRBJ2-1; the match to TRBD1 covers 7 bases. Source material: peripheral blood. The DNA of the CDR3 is TGTGCCAGCAGCCTGCGACAGGGTCGGGGTAATGAGCAGTTCTTC. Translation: CASSLRQGRGNEQFF.